Sequencing of this T cell receptor (beta chain) was carried out in a study of T cell responses to AZD1222 COVID-19 vaccine. Profiled with immunoSEQ multiplex PCR; TCRdb holds only in-frame clones, not every one. This table holds more than 70,000 clones, around nine tenths found once. This CDR3 has 16 amino acids. The junction had 11 bases not matched to a gene; V was cut back by 6 bases and J by 7 bases. CDR1 KGHSH and CDR2 LQKENI come from the germline V gene. Overall study findings and caveats: Repertoires were collected only later (after the peak T cell response had occurred). In a largely white British group with more females than males, clonal diversity was possibly underestimated.

About this clone: The antigen remains unidentified.

This TCR came from an adult in good health. The chain has TRBV18 and TRBJ2-1; 11 bases are a match to TRBD2. This specimen was peripheral blood, taken on day 0 of AZD1222 vaccination. The CDR3: CASSLRLAGLTNEQFF. The CDR3 DNA is TGTGCCAGCTCGCTTCGACTAGCGGGATTGACAAATGAGCAGTTCTTC. The complete variable domain, with remaining parts taken from reference TRBV18 and TRBJ2-1, reads NAGVMQNPRHLVRRRGQEARLRCSPMKGHSHVYWYRQLPEEGLKFMVYLQKENIIDESGMPKERFSAEFPKEGPSILRIQQVVRGDSAAYFCASSLRLAGLTNEQFFGPGTRLTVL.